These 2 T cell receptor delta chains came from one sample sequenced in a study of γδ T cells in repeated Plasmodium falciparum infection. TCRdb ran CATT on the multiplex PCR reads. This sample has tens of thousands of delta-chain clones, with approximately 1.5% found just once. Vgamma9/Vdelta2+ and Vdelta2-negative gammadelta T cells were flow-sorted from PBMC for bulk sequencing. The specimen sequenced was gamma-delta T cells from blood. These receptors came from a pool of human donors (malaria-infected and uninfected, not separated).

This clone was detected only a few times. The protein held in TCRdb is that of a much larger clone and does not match this DNA's translation at residue 3, likely because of a read error; the protein shown is translated from the DNA. The chain employs TRDV1 and TRDJ1; 13 bases match TRDD3. From germline, CDR1 is TSWWSYY and CDR2 QGS. The CDR3 consists of 23 residues. Here the CDR3 DNA reads TGTGCTATTGGGGCTCGATTCCCAAAATTATACTGGGGGATACGCACCGAAACCGATAAACTCATCTTT. Its protein is CAIGARFPKLYWGIRTETDKLIF.

The sample holds a few counts of this clone. The protein given by TCRdb reflects a much larger clone and differs at residue 9 from this DNA's translation, likely from a read error; the protein shown is the DNA's translation. This chain joins TRDV3 and TRDJ1, with 13 bases that match TRDD3. TCRdb offers no J gene call, so here the DNA was matched to germline to obtain one. Germline trimming cut 4 bases from V and 2 bases from J; bases unmatched to any gene: 34. CDR1 and CDR2 (germline): TVYSNPD, GDNSRS (reference sequence). This CDR3 is built from 24 residues. CDR3 loop: CASQGANSARLVLGDTGRTDKLIF. The CDR3, as DNA: TGTGCCTCCCAAGGAGCGAATTCAGCACGATTGGTACTGGGGGATACGGGGCGGACCGATAAACTCATCTTT.